These 25 T cell receptor beta chains were sequenced from one sample in a study of regulatory T cells in long-lasting Graves disease. HTBI primers from iRepertoire and Arm-PCR of CDR3 regions yielded the TCR beta libraries. A single record per CDR3 protein comes from TCRdb applying MiXCR to the multiplex PCR reads. The sample holds over 650,000 distinct CDR3 sequences, approximately 29% seen once. This sample's time point: persistent/refractory GD, antithyroid drugs over 5 years with positive TRAb. Isolated PBMC RNA provided the starting material for the TCR library. Sequencing was performed on peripheral blood mononuclear cells (PBMCs), taken when the disease was refractory, from a patient treated with antithyroid drugs. The source is a female donor with Graves disease.

The V and J genes are TRBV30 and TRBJ2-3, with D hard to call. The CDR3 contains 13 residues. Germline lookup yields CDR1 GTSNPN and CDR2 SVGIG (reference sequence). The V end lost 3 bases, the J end lost 0 bases, and 7 bases lay between the germline ends. In DNA, the CDR3 is TGTGCCTGGAGGGTAACTAGCACAGATACGCAGTATTTT. Protein product: CAWRVTSTDTQYF.

The chain carries TRBV20-1 and TRBJ1-2; 7 positions match TRBD1. V lost 2 bases to trimming and J lost 8 bases; unmatched junction nucleotides: 8. CDR3 length: 13 residues. Germline CDR1 reads DFQATT; CDR2 reads SNEGSKA (reference sequence). The CDR3 DNA follows: TGCAGTGCTAGATTTGAAACAGGGGAAGGCTACACCTTC. Its protein product is CSARFETGEGYTF.

V gene TRBV5-8 combines with J gene TRBJ2-5; a possible D gene is TRBD1 (5 bases). V lost 4 bases, J lost 7 bases, and 17 bases lay in between. From germline, CDR1 is SGHTS and CDR2 YDEGEE. This CDR3 is built from 14 residues. CDR3 protein: CASSQVASQGTQYF. In nucleotides, the CDR3 is TGTGCCAGCAGCCAAGTGGCTAGTCAGGGGACCCAGTACTTC. Full variable domain (remainder filled in from reference TRBV5-8 and TRBJ2-5): EAGVTQSPTHLIKTRGQQATLRCSPISGHTSVYWYQQALGLGLQFLLWYDEGEERNRGNFPPRFSGRQFPNYSSELNVNALELEDSALYLCASSQVASQGTQYFGPGTRLLVL.

This clonotype was detected only a few times. The chain is built from TRBV7-9 and TRBJ2-2; 11 bases are a match to TRBD1. V lost 5 bases, J lost 1 base, and 3 bases stayed unmatched. The CDR3 covers 16 residues. Germline CDR1 and CDR2: SEHNR and FQNEAQ (reference sequence). CDR3 coding DNA: TGTGCCAGCAGCACCGGGACAGGGGGGAACACCGGGGAGCTGTTTTTT. The encoded protein is CASSTGTGGNTGELFF.

This clonotype has at least ten counts. The chain recombines TRBV28 with TRBJ1-2; no definite D call. CDR1 is MDHEN, CDR2 SYDVKM, per germline. V shed 3 bases and J shed 4 bases, with 18 bases lying between them. CDR3 length: 16 residues. CDR3 in DNA: TGTGCCAGCAGTTTCCTCCCCGGGGTAAAGAGCTATGGCTACACCTTC. Protein product: CASSFLPGVKSYGYTF.

This clonotype was observed a handful of times. This chain links TRBV5-1 with TRBJ1-2; TRBD1 might be the D (6 bases). The CDR3 is made up of 15 amino acids. Germline assignment: CDR1 SGHRS and CDR2 YFSETQ. V lost 6 bases and J lost 2, with 17 bases in between. CDR3 coding DNA: TGCGCCAGCACCCCCCGGGACACGATCAACTATGGCTACACCTTC. The encoded protein is CASTPRDTINYGYTF.

This clonotype was detected a few times. This chain joins TRBV10-3 and TRBJ1-2; D not resolved. Germline-derived CDR1 and CDR2 are ENHRY and SYGVKD. V gave up 2 bases and J gave up 0 bases, with 7 bases separating them. This CDR3 has 14 amino acids. In DNA form, the CDR3 reads TGTGCCATCAGTGAGGAGATTGCTAACTATGGCTACACCTTC. Translated, it gives CAISEEIANYGYTF.

This clonotype was observed many times. This chain links TRBV12-3 or TRBV12-4 with TRBJ1-5; D unresolved. V was clipped by 3 bases and J by 4 bases, with 10 bases between them. The CDR3 runs 14 residues. The CDR3 DNA follows: TGTGCCAGCAGTTTTGGCGCGGGAAATCAGCCCCAGCATTTT. Protein product: CASSFGAGNQPQHF.

This clonotype was counted at least ten times. The chain combines TRBV19 with TRBJ1-2, with D maybe TRBD1 (5 bases). The V gene's germline CDR1 is LNHDA and CDR2 SQIVND (reference sequence). The CDR3 loop spans 13 amino acids. V was trimmed by 7 bases and J by 8 bases, leaving 17 bases between them. For the CDR3, the DNA is TGTGCCAGTATGTACTTAGGGGAGAGCGGCTACACCTTC. This sequence encodes CASMYLGESGYTF.

This clonotype was seen at least ten times. The V call is TRBV27, the J call TRBJ1-1; D uncertain. The CDR3 loop spans 15 amino acids. The V end was cut by 6 bases, the J end by 0 bases, with 14 bases between. Looked up from germline, CDR1 is MNHEY and CDR2 is SMNVEV (reference sequence). Here the CDR3 reads CASSLVGGMNTEAFF. CDR3 nucleotide sequence: TGTGCCAGCAGCTTAGTTGGAGGGATGAACACTGAAGCTTTCTTT.

In this sample, this clonotype turned up many times. This chain joins TRBV15 and TRBJ1-2; weak D call: TRBD1 (5 bases). This CDR3 is 13 amino acids long. Between the trimmed V and J ends, which lost 5 bases and 8 bases, there was a span of 15 bases. Germline loops: CDR1 LNHNV, CDR2 YYDKDF (reference sequence). In DNA form, the CDR3 reads TGTGCCACCAGCCTCCTCGGGGGTCTCGGCTACACCTTC. It translates to CATSLLGGLGYTF. The whole variable domain, filled in from reference TRBV15 and TRBJ1-2, reads DAMVIQNPRYQVTQFGKPVTLSCSQTLNHNVMYWYQQKSSQAPKLLFHYYDKDFNNEADTPDNFQSRRPNTSFCFLDIRSPGLGDTAMYLCATSLLGGLGYTFGSGTRLTVV.

This rearrangement joins TRBV15 to TRBJ2-5, with D perhaps assigned TRBD1 or TRBD2 (7 bases each). The V end was cut by 1 base, the J end by 6 bases, with 24 bases between. The germline gives CDR1 LNHNV, CDR2 YYDKDF (reference sequence). The CDR3 spans 18 residues. In nucleotides, the CDR3 is TGTGCCACCAGCAGAGGCCCTTACCAGGGGGAGGGCCGGAAGACCCAGTACTTC. Amino acids: CATSRGPYQGEGRKTQYF.

V gene TRBV5-1 combines with J gene TRBJ1-5; no clear D. The CDR3 runs 16 residues. Germline V gives CDR1 SGHRS, CDR2 YFSETQ. V was pared by 0 bases and J by 0 bases, with 10 bases between. The CDR3: CASSLGGSTSNQPQHF. CDR3 DNA sequence: TGCGCCAGCAGCTTGGGTGGCAGTACTAGCAATCAGCCCCAGCATTTT.

The V and J genes are TRBV29-1 and TRBJ2-7; 7 nucleotides line up with TRBD2. V dropped 5 bases and J dropped 0; count of bases not matched to a gene: 1. The CDR3 sequence is 12 residues long. Germline-derived CDR1 and CDR2 are SQVTM and ANQGSEA. The CDR3 DNA reads TGCAGCGTTCGGACTAGCTCCTACGAGCAGTACTTC. Encoded protein: CSVRTSSYEQYF.

A few counts support this clonotype. The chain is built from TRBV6-2 or TRBV6-3 and TRBJ2-7; 7 bases fit TRBD2. This CDR3 is 16 amino acids long. V shed 2 bases and J 2 bases; nucleotides not matched to a gene: 9. CDR1 is MNHEY, CDR2 SVGEGT, per germline. The CDR3 DNA follows: TGTGCCAGCAGTTACGCGGTGGAGACTAGCACCTACGAGCAGTACTTC. Translated: CASSYAVETSTYEQYF.

This sequence joins TRBV12-3 or TRBV12-4 and TRBJ1-2; D is possibly TRBD1 (5 bases). Trimming cost V 6 bases and J 0 bases, with 14 bases left between them. This CDR3 is 15 amino acids long. The CDR3 DNA reads as TGTGCCAGCAGCCCGCCCCGGGGGGCTAACTATGGCTACACCTTC. This codes for CASSPPRGANYGYTF.

This clonotype was detected many times. This chain uses TRBV20-1 with TRBJ2-7; tentatively, D is TRBD2 (5 bases). V was trimmed by 3 bases and J by 6 bases, leaving 12 bases between them. CDR3 length: 12 residues. CDR1 and CDR2 (germline): DFQATT, SNEGSKA (reference sequence). CDR3 sequence (DNA): TGCAGTGCTAGTATAGTTGGAGGCGAGCAGTACTTC. It codes for CSASIVGGEQYF.

This clonotype was seen many times. The V call is TRBV11-2, the J call TRBJ1-1; no reliable D call. The CDR3 spans 12 residues. Germline-derived CDR1 and CDR2 are SGHAT and FQNNGV. Trimming stripped 0 bases from V and 8 bases from J, with 7 bases between. The CDR3 region is CASSLDRYEAFF. In nucleotides, the CDR3 is TGTGCCAGCAGCTTAGATAGGTACGAAGCTTTCTTT.

This clonotype was seen a handful of times. The chain links TRBV12-3 or TRBV12-4 to TRBJ2-7; D is unclear. Trimming stripped 5 bases from V and 0 bases from J, with 14 bases between. This CDR3 comprises 15 residues. The CDR3 is CASSTTLLSSYEQYF. The DNA for the CDR3 is TGTGCCAGCAGTACTACACTTCTGAGCTCCTACGAGCAGTACTTC.

The V gene is TRBV3-1, the J gene TRBJ2-4, with 12 bases identical to TRBD2. The length of the CDR3 is 16 residues. V shed 0 bases and J 7 bases; nucleotides not matched to a gene: 4. Germline values: CDR1 LGHDT, CDR2 YNNKEL (reference sequence). The CDR3 protein is CASSQDYGLAGNIQYF. The CDR3 nucleotides are TGTGCCAGCAGCCAAGATTACGGACTAGCGGGGAACATTCAGTACTTC.

This clonotype has a handful of counts. The CDR3 coding sequence is TGTGCCAGCAGTTCCGGGCTGGGACCCCAGCATTTT. Protein: CASSSGLGPQHF. The V gene is TRBV28, the J gene TRBJ1-5; no definite D call. The length of the CDR3 is 12 residues. V lost 4 bases to trimming and J lost 10 bases, with 11 bases between them. The germline V gene encodes CDR1 MDHEN and CDR2 SYDVKM.

CDR3 sequence: CASREGGQASNQPQHF. For the CDR3, the DNA is TGTGCCAGCAGAGAAGGGGGACAGGCTAGCAATCAGCCCCAGCATTTT. The V and J genes are TRBV28 and TRBJ1-5; 8 bases are shared with TRBD1. Germline V gene lookup returns CDR1 MDHEN and CDR2 SYDVKM. The CDR3 runs 16 residues. V dropped 6 bases and J dropped 0; count of bases not matched to a gene: 7. The full variable domain, in which reference TRBV28 and TRBJ1-5 provide the parts outside the CDR3, is DVKVTQSSRYLVKRTGEKVFLECVQDMDHENMFWYRQDPGLGLRLIYFSYDVKMKEKGDIPEGYSVSREKKERFSLILESASTNQTSMYLCASREGGQASNQPQHFGDGTRLSIL.

This clonotype showed up just a few times. The chain has TRBV18 and TRBJ1-2; D may be TRBD1 (5 bases). The V gene lost 1 base and the J gene lost 10 bases, with 16 bases spanning the gap. CDR1 is KGHSH and CDR2 is LQKENI in the germline V gene. CDR3 size: 14 residues. CDR3 sequence reads: CASSPQGTRKIYTF. CDR3 DNA: TGTGCCAGCTCACCACAGGGGACTCGGAAGATCTACACCTTC. Full variable domain (rest looked up from reference TRBV18 and TRBJ1-2): NAGVMQNPRHLVRRRGQEARLRCSPMKGHSHVYWYRQLPEEGLKFMVYLQKENIIDESGMPKERFSAEFPKEGPSILRIQQVVRGDSAAYFCASSPQGTRKIYTFGSGTRLTVV.

On this clonotype: A far bigger clonotype differs at one base, so this is likely a read error. The genes are TRBV28 and TRBJ1-5; D call uncertain. Trimming removed 6 bases at V and 0 bases at J, with 6 bases between. The CDR3 runs to 13 residues. Germline values: CDR1 MDHEN, CDR2 SYDVKM. The CDR3 spells CASSRHSNQPQHF. CDR3 in DNA: TGTGCCAGCAGCCGCCATAGCAATCAGCCCCAGCATTTT.

The table lists this clonotype with a few counts. The V gene is TRBV6-1, the J gene TRBJ1-5; a possible D gene is TRBD1 (6 bases). Germline assignment: CDR1 MNHNS and CDR2 SASEGT. V dropped 5 bases and J dropped 3 bases, with 14 bases sitting between them. The CDR3 length is 15 residues. The DNA of the CDR3 is TGTGCCAGCAGTCCCCACAGGGTGGTCAATCAGCCCCAGCATTTT. Protein: CASSPHRVVNQPQHF.